This T cell receptor beta chain was captured in a study of tumor-infiltrating lymphocytes in primary liver carcinoma. Study-wide findings and caveats: Tumor-adjacent and tumor-blood pairs overlapped less than tumor region pairs did. With p = 0.039, the top-250-clone fraction in tumors significantly exceeded that in blood. Top clones occupying all five tumor regions numbered only about 7.5-24%.

With regard to this clonotype: What it binds is not known. Since the CDR3 does not end with the conserved phenylalanine or tryptophan, this likely comes from a read error.

This CDR3 comprises 14 residues. Germline assignment: CDR1 ENHRY and CDR2 SYGVKD. V was trimmed by 6 bases and J by 5 bases, leaving 13 bases between them. The template, 500 ng total RNA, yielded TCR beta cDNA made with a constant-region primer. It was through three nested multiplex PCR rounds of slightly modified ARM-PCR that TCR beta libraries arose. Running ten to eleven cycles apiece, the first two PCR rounds relied on TRBV1-TRBV30 forward primers together with a C-beta reverse primer. TCRdb processed the multiplex PCR reads anew with MiXCR; each CDR3 protein has one entry. Of about 64,000 distinct CDR3 sequences listed, about three quarters were seen once; the top ten hold roughly 40%. DNA and RNA were both co-extracted from about 20-30 mg of bulk tissue that had not been sorted. Over 80% of the cells were viable tumor cells in every tumor sample.

This chain links TRBV10-3 with TRBJ2-2, with D tentatively TRBD1 (6 bases). The TCR sequence derives from a middle-aged man with primary liver carcinoma and hepatitis B virus infection. Sequenced material: liver tumor tissue from sampling region 4. Subset given: tumor region T4, right-lateral pole. CDR3: CAISRDMRTGELFS. The DNA for the CDR3 is TGTGCCATCAGCCGGGACATGAGAACCGGGGAGCTGTTTTCT.